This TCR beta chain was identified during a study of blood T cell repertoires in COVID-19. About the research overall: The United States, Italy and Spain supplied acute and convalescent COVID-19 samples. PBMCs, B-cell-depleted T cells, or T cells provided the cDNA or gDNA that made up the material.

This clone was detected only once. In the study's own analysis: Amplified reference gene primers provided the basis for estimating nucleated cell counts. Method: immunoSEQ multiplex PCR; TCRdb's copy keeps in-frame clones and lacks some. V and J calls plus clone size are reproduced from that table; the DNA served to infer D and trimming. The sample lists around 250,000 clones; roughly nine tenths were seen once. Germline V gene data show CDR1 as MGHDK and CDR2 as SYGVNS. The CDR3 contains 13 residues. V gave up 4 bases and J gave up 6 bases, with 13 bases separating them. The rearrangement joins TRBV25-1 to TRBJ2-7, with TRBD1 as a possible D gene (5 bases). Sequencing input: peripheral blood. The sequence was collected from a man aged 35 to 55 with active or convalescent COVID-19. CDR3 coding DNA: TGTGCCAGCAGTGCAGGGAATTTTGGCGAGCAGTACTTC. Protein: CASSAGNFGEQYF.